Listed here is a single T cell receptor beta chain. The antigen it binds to is not known. Base qualities are not provided; no much larger clone lies one nucleotide away. The data were obtained in a study of early T cells in non-severe SARS-CoV-2 infection (dated by TCRdb to the early 2020s). With regard to the full study: Because TCR sequencing relied on bulk RNA taken from unsorted whole blood, pairing of alpha and beta chains was not possible.

Results the study describes overall, beyond this receptor: VDJdb matching was skewed toward anti-spike CD8 responses and likely underestimated virus-specific expansions by missing private and CD4 specificities.

Set within a cohort of healthcare workers in London, UK, this nested case-control study involved weekly PCR testing of nasopharyngeal swabs along with blood sampling. Between 23 and 31 March 2020, the week of the UK lockdown, healthcare workers were enrolled and then followed up weekly for as long as 16 weeks. Library preparation was by 5' RACE. This sample was sequenced with a NextSeq 500. To correct for sequencing error and PCR bias, the TCR library protocol tagged individual cDNA molecules with unique molecular identifiers. Sequencing covered both TCR alpha and beta chains, and within each sample the abundances of alpha and beta sequences were tightly co-correlated. The published analysis was carried out like this. V gene, J gene and CDR3 annotation of TCR sequences was performed with Decombinator V4. Expanded TCRs were defined as changing significantly between any two time points under a Poisson model with p below 0.0001. TCR abundances were normalised to the total number of TCRs sequenced per sample and were expressed as counts per million. VDJdb, accessed 1 November 2021, was searched for CMV, EBV and SARS-CoV-2 annotated TCRs, with TCRs annotated for multiple antigens excluded. Using fastp trimming at Q25 and MiXCR clonotype assembly, TCRdb reanalyzed the public sequencing data and kept in-frame beta chains. Rows merge per CDR3 protein into single entries with the most common DNA and genes. The V and J calls here are based on TCRdb, not the publication. The sample table shows more than 65,000 distinct CDR3 sequences, and around 12% are seen once. Clones ranked in the top ten supply roughly 1.3% of the sample.

The TCR was taken from an adult who was a healthcare worker with PCR-confirmed SARS-CoV-2 infection or an uninfected control (not recorded which). Input material: whole blood.

The nucleotide sequence is given as TGTGCCAGCAGTCCCGGGACAGCATTCGAGCAGTTCTTC. This encodes CASSPGTAFEQFF. The rearrangement joined TRBV28 to TRBJ2-1; 7 nucleotides in the junction match TRBD1. From its cysteine to its phenylalanine, the CDR3 spans 13 amino acids. Only the CDR3 region is kept as DNA, spanning 39 bases read in frame from base 1. The germline V end is reduced by 5 bases and the J end by 10 bases; junction bases left unmatched: 8. The germline V gene specifies MDHEN as CDR1 and SYDVKM as CDR2.